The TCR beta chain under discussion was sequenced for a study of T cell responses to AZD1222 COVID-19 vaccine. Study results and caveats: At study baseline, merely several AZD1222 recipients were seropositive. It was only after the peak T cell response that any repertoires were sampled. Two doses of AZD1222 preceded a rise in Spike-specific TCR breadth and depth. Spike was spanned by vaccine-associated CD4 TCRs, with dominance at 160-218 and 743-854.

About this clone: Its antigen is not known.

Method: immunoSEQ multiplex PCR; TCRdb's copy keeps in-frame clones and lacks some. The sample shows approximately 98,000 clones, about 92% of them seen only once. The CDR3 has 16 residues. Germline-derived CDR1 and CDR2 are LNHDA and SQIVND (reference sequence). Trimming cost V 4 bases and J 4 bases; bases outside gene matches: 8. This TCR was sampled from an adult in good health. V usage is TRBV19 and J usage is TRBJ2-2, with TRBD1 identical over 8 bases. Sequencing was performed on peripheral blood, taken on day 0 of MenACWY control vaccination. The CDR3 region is CASSRAGGIITGELFF. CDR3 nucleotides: TGTGCCAGTAGTAGGGCAGGGGGCATCATCACCGGGGAGCTGTTTTTT.